The source of this T cell receptor beta chain is a study of post-analysis software for immune sequencing data. Study results and limitations: Elevated frequency relative to controls characterized four or five TRBV segments in patients, TRBV5-6, TRBV5-1 and TRBV20-1 among them.

Prepared libraries of TCR beta cDNA carried unique molecular identifiers. MiXCR was run by TCRdb on the PCR reads, yielding one entry per CDR3 protein. The repertoire holds hundreds of thousands of distinct CDR3 sequences, with 36% as singletons. Germline loops: CDR1 SEHNR, CDR2 FQNEAQ (reference sequence). The CDR3 loop spans 15 amino acids. The V end lost 5 bases, the J end lost 2 bases, and 15 bases lay between the germline ends. Ten or more counts support this clonotype. Its matching antigen is unknown. The genes are TRBV7-9 and TRBJ1-2, with D unresolved. What was sequenced was blood. The receptor was isolated from a girl aged 10 to 17 with multiple sclerosis. CDR3: CASSPPDGLNYGYTF. DNA of the CDR3: TGTGCCAGCAGCCCGCCGGACGGATTAAACTATGGCTACACCTTC.